This T cell receptor beta chain was profiled in a study of blood T cell repertoires in COVID-19. The wider study: Researchers got acute and convalescent COVID-19 samples from the United States, Italy and Spain. From T cells, B-cell-depleted T cells, or PBMCs came the material, which was cDNA or gDNA.

Germline loops: CDR1 SGHRS, CDR2 YFSETQ. V shed 5 bases and J 7 bases; nucleotides not matched to a gene: 8. This CDR3 comprises 14 residues. Per the original data handling: Amplifying reference gene primers gave estimates of nucleated cell counts. Repertoires were generated with immunoSEQ multiplex PCR, while TCRdb's copy carries only in-frame clones and drops some. The DNA was the basis for D and trimming; V, J and clone size are from that table. The profile shows about 170,000 clones, about 85% of them singletons. The sequenced material came from peripheral blood. The chain carries TRBV5-1 and TRBJ1-2; 10 bases agree with TRBD1. The clonotype originates from a woman older than 75 with COVID-19, enrolled during active disease. The CDR3 DNA reads as TGCGCCAGCAGTTCCGGCGGGACAGGGGTTGGCTACACCTTC. It codes for CASSSGGTGVGYTF. The full variable domain, its missing parts supplied by reference TRBV5-1 and TRBJ1-2, is KAGVTQTPRYLIKTRGQQVTLSCSPISGHRSVSWYQQTPGQGLQFLFEYFSETQRNKGNFPGRFSGRQFSNSRSEMNVSTLELGDSALYLCASSSGGTGVGYTFGSGTRLTVV.